The 21 T cell receptor beta chains listed next were all sequenced from one sample in a study of low-dose radiotherapy and immunotherapy resistance in tumors. First-strand cDNA used TRAV- and TRBV-specific primers, covering alpha and beta chains. The authors amplified TCRs for 20 to 25 PCR cycles with a constant-region primer and a V-primer adapter. TCRdb reprocessed the reads with MiXCR, giving one entry per CDR3 protein. The sample shows under 90,000 distinct CDR3 sequences, around 30% of them seen only once. Stated time point: before trial treatment. The specimen comprised PBMCs, sampled before treatment. The receptors derive from a female donor with ovarian cancer.

V gene TRBV9 combines with J gene TRBJ2-1, with 8 nucleotides matching TRBD2. This CDR3 has 17 amino acids. J lost 4 bases, V lost 0 bases, and 9 bases had no gene match. CDR1 is SGDLS and CDR2 is YYNGEE in the germline V gene. The CDR3 sequence: CASSVADAAGVYNEQFF. For the CDR3, the DNA is TGTGCCAGCAGCGTAGCCGACGCAGCGGGGGTATACAATGAGCAGTTCTTC.

This clonotype was seen ten or more times. V and J are TRBV6-1 and TRBJ1-3, with no clear D. The CDR3 loop spans 12 amino acids. CDR1 and CDR2 from the germline V gene are MNHNS and SASEGT. V gave up 4 bases and J gave up 4 bases, with 5 bases separating them. CDR3 nucleotides: TGTGCCAGCAGTGTCGGAGGAAACACCATATATTTT. Translating it yields CASSVGGNTIYF.

Note on this clonotype: This may be a read error, as it is one base from a much larger clone. CDR3 DNA sequence: TGTGCCTGGAACAACGGGACAGGGATTTACGAGCAGTACTTC. Amino acid sequence: CAWNNGTGIYEQYF. V usage is TRBV30 and J usage is TRBJ2-7, with 9 bases that match TRBD1. Germline trimming cut 4 bases from V and 4 bases from J; bases unmatched to any gene: 8. This CDR3 is 14 amino acids long. Germline V lookup: CDR1 GTSNPN, CDR2 SVGIG (reference sequence). The complete variable domain, with remaining parts taken from reference TRBV30 and TRBJ2-7, reads SQTIHQWPATLVQPVGSPLSLECTVEGTSNPNLYWYRQAAGRGLQLLFYSVGIGQISSEVPQNLSASRPQDRQFILSSKKLLLSDSGFYLCAWNNGTGIYEQYFGPGTRLTVT.

To note about this clonotype: A read error likely explains this, since a far larger clone differs by one base. The chain links TRBV5-4 to TRBJ2-5; D gene ambiguous. The CDR3 is made up of 14 amino acids. CDR1 SGHNT and CDR2 YYREEE come from the germline V gene (reference sequence). Trimming removed 1 base from V and 11 bases from J, with 18 bases in between. The CDR3 DNA sequence: TGTGCCAGCAGCTTGATACGGAGATACAATGAGCAGTACTTC. This sequence encodes CASSLIRRYNEQYF.

This clonotype came up many times. The chain uses TRBV4-2 and TRBJ1-2, with TRBD1 identical over 7 bases. V trimming: 1 base; J trimming: 3 bases; junction bases outside the gene matches: 5. Germline V gene data show CDR1 as LGHNA and CDR2 as YNFKEQ. The CDR3 runs to 15 residues. The CDR3 here is CASSQGRGTDYGYTF. The CDR3 DNA sequence: TGTGCCAGCAGCCAAGGCAGGGGGACGGACTATGGCTACACCTTC.

There are many counts of this clonotype. The chain couples TRBV6-6 to TRBJ2-7, with 10 positions matching TRBD2. From germline, CDR1 is MNHNY and CDR2 SVGAGI (reference sequence). The CDR3 is made up of 20 amino acids. The V and J ends lost 6 bases and 0 bases, in that order; junction bases with no gene match: 20. Here the CDR3 reads CASRSSLSASGSGFSYEQYF. The CDR3 DNA sequence: TGTGCCAGCAGATCCTCCCTTTCGGCTAGCGGGAGTGGGTTCTCCTACGAGCAGTACTTC.

V is TRBV18 and J is TRBJ1-2; D gene uncertain. The CDR3 runs to 12 residues. From germline, CDR1 is KGHSH and CDR2 LQKENI. Between the trimmed V and J ends, which lost 4 bases and 2 bases, there was a span of 5 bases. The DNA for the CDR3 is TGTGCCAGCTCACGACCGAACTATGGCTACACCTTC. Its translation is CASSRPNYGYTF.

Note on this clonotype: This likely came from a read error, as a far larger clone is one base away. The rearrangement joins TRBV6-6 to TRBJ2-7; perhaps D is TRBD1 or TRBD2 (5 bases each). Deletions cut 5 bases from V and 6 bases from J, with 20 bases between. Germline V gene data show CDR1 as MNHNY and CDR2 as SVGAGI (reference sequence). CDR3 length: 15 residues. The CDR3 nucleotides are TGTGCCAGCAGTGAGTACGGGGCCCCTCCGCCCGAGCAGTACTTC. It translates to CASSEYGAPPPEQYF.

This clonotype was seen a few times. One base away lies a much larger clone, so this may be a sequencing read error. V gene TRBV29-1 combines with J gene TRBJ1-6; D is unclear. CDR3 length: 14 amino acids. V was cut by 2 bases and J by 10 bases, with 15 bases left in between. Germline-derived CDR1 and CDR2 are SQVTM and ANQGSEA. The CDR3 protein is CSVEPSGRRSPLHF. As DNA, the CDR3 is TGCAGCGTTGAACCCTCGGGTCGACGGTCACCCCTCCACTTT.

There are a few counts of this clonotype. The chain is built from TRBV28 and TRBJ1-4; possible D gene TRBD1, 5 bases. V lost 9 bases and J lost 2, with 13 bases in between. The germline V gene has CDR1 MDHEN and CDR2 SYDVKM. This CDR3 has 14 residues. The CDR3 nucleotides read TGTGCCAGTGCGCAGGGAGCGACTAATGAAAAACTGTTTTTT. It yields the protein CASAQGATNEKLFF. Filled out from reference TRBV28 and TRBJ1-4, the complete variable domain reads DVKVTQSSRYLVKRTGEKVFLECVQDMDHENMFWYRQDPGLGLRLIYFSYDVKMKEKGDIPEGYSVSREKKERFSLILESASTNQTSMYLCASAQGATNEKLFFGSGTQLSVL.

In its sample, this clonotype was seen many times. The chain uses TRBV6-2 or TRBV6-3 and TRBJ2-7; TRBD1 agrees at 7 bases. Germline CDR1 and CDR2: MNHEY and SVGEGT. The CDR3 contains 16 residues. The ends lost 6 bases at V and 2 bases at J; junction bases unmatched: 13. The DNA for the CDR3 is TGTGCCAGCAGAGAGAATCGAGCGAGGGGGCCCTACGAGCAGTACTTC. Translation: CASRENRARGPYEQYF.

To note about this clonotype: This sequence is one base from a far larger clone and is likely a read error. CDR3 residues: CASSTTGSTDTQYF. The CDR3 DNA reads TGTGCCAGCAGCACGACAGGGAGCACAGATACGCAGTATTTT. The chain employs TRBV13 and TRBJ2-3; the match to TRBD1 covers 7 bases. With 5 bases clipped from V and 0 bases from J, the junction kept 2 bases outside the gene matches. CDR3 length equals 14 residues. Germline CDR1 reads PRHDT; CDR2 reads FYEKMQ (reference sequence). Looking up the rest from reference TRBV13 and TRBJ2-3 gives the full variable domain: AAGVIQSPRHLIKEKRETATLKCYPIPRHDTVYWYQQGPGQDPQFLISFYEKMQSDKGSIPDRFSAQQFSDYHSELNMSSLELGDSALYFCASSTTGSTDTQYFGPGTRLTVL.

About this clonotype itself: One base separates it from a far larger clone, so it is likely a read error. The chain recombines TRBV12-3 or TRBV12-4 with TRBJ2-1; 11 bases map to TRBD1. The CDR3 length is 15 residues. J lost 6 bases, V lost 4 bases, and 5 bases had no gene match. The CDR3 region has the DNA TGTGCCAGCAGTTGGGGACAGGGGGGCTTCAATGAGCAGTTCTTC. Protein product: CASSWGQGGFNEQFF.

This clonotype was observed a few times. V usage is TRBV28 and J usage is TRBJ1-2, with TRBD1 identical over 10 bases. CDR1 MDHEN and CDR2 SYDVKM come from the germline V gene. The CDR3 is 13 amino acids. V lost 7 bases to trimming and J lost 7 bases; unmatched junction nucleotides: 6. This CDR3 reads CASTWGTGAGYTF. The CDR3 DNA reads TGTGCCAGCACCTGGGGGACAGGGGCTGGCTACACCTTC.

This clonotype came up many times. The chain recombines TRBV20-1 with TRBJ1-5; D is unclear. The CDR3 spans 15 residues. V lost 1 base, J lost 4 bases, and 14 bases lay in between. Germline V gives CDR1 DFQATT, CDR2 SNEGSKA (reference sequence). Here the CDR3 DNA reads TGCAGTGCTAGAGCGAGGACGGCTGGGAATCAGCCCCAGCATTTT. Its protein is CSARARTAGNQPQHF.

The table lists this clonotype with many counts. The chain joins TRBV6-2 or TRBV6-3 to TRBJ2-5; D perhaps matches TRBD2 (6 bases). The CDR3 extends over 15 amino acids. Germline V gene data show CDR1 as MNHEY and CDR2 as SVGEGT. Trimming shortened V by 10 bases and J by 4 bases, and 22 bases separated the two germline ends. CDR3 coding DNA: TGTGCCACCGCCAGAATTGGGGGGTGGATAGAGACCCAGTACTTC. Residues: CATARIGGWIETQYF.

V and J are TRBV13 and TRBJ2-2; D unresolved. The CDR3 has 13 residues. Germline CDR1 is PRHDT and CDR2 is FYEKMQ (reference sequence). V lost 5 bases and J 1 base, leaving 5 bases between the germline ends. The CDR3 DNA reads as TGTGCCAGCAGCCCCCTGAACACCGGGGAGCTGTTTTTT. It yields the protein CASSPLNTGELFF.

In its sample, this clonotype was seen a few times. The rearrangement joins TRBV19 to TRBJ2-5, with 14 nucleotides matching TRBD2. Unmatched junction bases numbered 6, after V lost 7 bases and J lost 5 bases. The CDR3 consists of 15 residues. Per germline, CDR1 LNHDA and CDR2 SQIVND (reference sequence). The CDR3 region is CASKPGLAGAETQYF. The CDR3 coding sequence is TGTGCCAGTAAACCGGGACTAGCGGGGGCTGAGACCCAGTACTTC.

This clonotype was counted many times. The chain has TRBV20-1 and TRBJ2-5; TRBD2 matches 7 bases. Losses at the gene ends were 0 bases for V and 1 base for J; bases not matched to a gene: 5. This CDR3 spans 15 amino acids. In germline, CDR1 is DFQATT, CDR2 SNEGSKA (reference sequence). In DNA form, the CDR3 reads TGCAGTGCTAGAGATCCGGCGGGAGCCCAAGAGACCCAGTACTTC. Encoded protein: CSARDPAGAQETQYF.

This clonotype was seen a handful of times. The chain carries TRBV19 and TRBJ2-1; 7 positions match TRBD2. Losses at the gene ends were 6 bases for V and 7 bases for J; bases not matched to a gene: 3. The germline gives CDR1 LNHDA, CDR2 SQIVND (reference sequence). The CDR3 runs to 12 residues. The CDR3 nucleotides are TGTGCCAGTAGGGGGGGGTGGAATGAGCAGTTCTTC. Translating it yields CASRGGWNEQFF. Combining the CDR3 with reference TRBV19 and TRBJ2-1 gives the whole variable domain DGGITQSPKYLFRKEGQNVTLSCEQNLNHDAMYWYRQDPGQGLRLIYYSQIVNDFQKGDIAEGYSVSREKKESFPLTVTSAQKNPTAFYLCASRGGWNEQFFGPGTRLTVL.

This clonotype was detected only a few times. The chain uses TRBV28 and TRBJ2-3; TRBD2 aligns across 7 bases. This CDR3 region has 14 residues. The germline CDR1 and CDR2 sequences are MDHEN and SYDVKM. V gave up 2 bases and J gave up 1 base; unmatched junction bases: 0. The CDR3, as DNA: TGTGCCAGCAGTTTACTAGCGGGCACAGATACGCAGTATTTT. This encodes CASSLLAGTDTQYF.